Following are 28 T cell receptor beta chains from one sample sequenced in a study of tumor-infiltrating lymphocytes in primary liver carcinoma. From approximately 490 ng total RNA, TCR beta cDNA was generated with a primer in the constant region. Each TCR beta library was derived from three nested multiplex PCR rounds that employed slightly modified ARM-PCR. Two initial PCR rounds of roughly 10 cycles each paired TRBV1-TRBV30 forward primers with a C-beta reverse primer. TCRdb redid the calling of the multiplex PCR reads with MiXCR, one entry per CDR3 protein. Found here are around 78,000 distinct CDR3 sequences, 70% to 75% of them singletons; the top ten hold approximately 13%. For each extraction, RNA and DNA were obtained together from 20-30 mg of unsorted bulk tissue. Sample: liver tumor tissue from sampling region 4. Regarding subset: tumor region T4, right-lateral pole. These receptors originate from a woman aged 55-70 years with primary liver carcinoma and hepatitis B virus infection.

Details on this clonotype: Compared with germline, one end of the junction differs, possibly owing to a read error. V usage is TRBV6-5 and J usage is TRBJ1-2, with a tentative D call TRBD1 (5 bases). Germline V gene data show CDR1 as MNHEY and CDR2 as SVGAGI. The CDR3 loop spans 18 amino acids. As DNA, the CDR3 is TGTCCCAGCAGTTACCGACCGGTGGGGCTCGCAGCTAACTATGGCCACACTTTC. It codes for CPSSYRPVGLAANYGHTF.

Note on this clonotype: Mismatch with germline at one junction end may stem from a read error. This chain uses TRBV24-1 with TRBJ2-7, with D perhaps TRBD1 or TRBD2 (5 bases each). The germline gives CDR1 KGHDR, CDR2 SFDVKD. This CDR3 comprises 15 residues. The CDR3: CATSDSRAGTYEQYF. Here the CDR3 DNA reads TGTGCCACAAGTGATTCGAGGGCAGGGACCTACGAGCAGTACTTC.

The CDR3 DNA is TGTGCCGGGGCCCCGGGACAGGGTTTTTCAGATACGCAGTATTTT. It codes for CAGAPGQGFSDTQYF. This chain joins TRBV9 and TRBJ2-3; 9 bases map to TRBD1. The CDR3 totals 15 residues. Germline values: CDR1 SGDLS, CDR2 YYNGEE. Trimming removed 10 bases from V and 4 bases from J; junction bases left unmatched: 13. The complete variable domain, with remaining parts taken from reference TRBV9 and TRBJ2-3, reads DSGVTQTPKHLITATGQRVTLRCSPRSGDLSVYWYQQSLDQGLQFLIQYYNGEERAKGNILERFSAQQFPDLHSELNLSSLELGDSALYFCAGAPGQGFSDTQYFGPGTRLTVL.

With regard to this clonotype: The junction does not match germline at one end; this may be a read error. J is TRBJ1-1 and V is TRBV29-1; D gene uncertain. Germline V gene lookup returns CDR1 SQVTM and CDR2 ANQGSEA. The CDR3 has 13 residues. The CDR3 nucleotides are TGCAGCGTCAGAGGAGATTTGAACACTGAAACTTTCTTT. It codes for CSVRGDLNTETFF.

This clonotype has only a few counts. A much larger clone differs by one base, so this may be a read error. This chain connects TRBV10-1 to TRBJ1-1; D ambiguous. CDR1 is WNHNN and CDR2 is SYGVQD in the germline V gene (reference sequence). This CDR3 has 13 residues. The CDR3 loop reads CASSPQVNIEAFF. In nucleotides, the CDR3 is TGCGCCAGCAGTCCTCAAGTGAACATTGAAGCTTTCTTT.

This chain connects TRBV12-3 or TRBV12-4 to TRBJ2-5; 7 bases fit TRBD1. V was pared by 5 bases and J by 2 bases, with 8 bases of the junction left unmatched. This CDR3 comprises 15 residues. DNA of the CDR3: TGTGCCAGCAGTGTTGCCGGGACAGAGCAAGAGACCCAGTACTTC. Encoded protein: CASSVAGTEQETQYF.

This chain's CDR3 is CVRSPGQISGQPQHF. CDR3 in DNA: TGTGTCAGGAGCCCAGGACAGATCAGCGGCCAGCCCCAGCATTTT. The chain links TRBV6-5 to TRBJ1-5; D might be TRBD1 (6 bases). Germline V gene sequence: CDR1 MNHEY, CDR2 SVGAGI. This CDR3 is 15 amino acids long.

Points on this clonotype: An end of the junction differs from the germline gene, which may be a read error. The chain has TRBV6-2 or TRBV6-3 and TRBJ2-7; TRBD2 matches 7 bases. Germline V gene data show CDR1 as MNHEY and CDR2 as SVGEGT. The CDR3 has 18 amino acids. CDR3 DNA sequence: TGTGCCAGCAGTTACTCAATTTCGAGCGGGAATGTCACGTACGAGCGGAACTTC. This gives the protein CASSYSISSGNVTYERNF.

As regards this clonotype: One end of the junction does not line up with germline, which may come from a read error. The chain is built from TRBV4-1 and TRBJ1-3; the D is unclear. The CDR3 runs 13 residues. In germline, CDR1 is MGHRA, CDR2 YSYEKL. The CDR3 reads CTSSLTGGNTIYF. In DNA, the CDR3 is TGCACCAGCAGCTTAACCGGGGGAAACACCATATATTTT.

On this clonotype itself: The junction and the germline gene differ at one end; a read error may be behind it. This chain joins TRBV28 and TRBJ2-7; D may match TRBD1 or TRBD2 (5 bases each). The CDR3 covers 15 residues. Per germline, CDR1 MDHEN and CDR2 SYDVKM. The CDR3 sequence is CASSRGSASSYKQYF. The CDR3 DNA is TGTGCCAGCAGTCGGGGCAGCGCGAGCTCCTACAAGCAGTACTTC. The variable domain in full, with the rest retrieved from reference TRBV28 and TRBJ2-7, is DVKVTQSSRYLVKRTGEKVFLECVQDMDHENMFWYRQDPGLGLRLIYFSYDVKMKEKGDIPEGYSVSREKKERFSLILESASTNQTSMYLCASSRGSASSYKQYFGPGTRLTVT.

The rearrangement joins TRBV11-3 to TRBJ2-7; D perhaps matches TRBD1 (6 bases). With 5 bases removed from V and 5 bases from J, the gap between germline ends came to 19 bases. Germline values: CDR1 SGHNT, CDR2 YENEEA. The CDR3 runs 15 residues. Here the CDR3 reads CASSPGTRGNHEQYF. The CDR3 DNA follows: TGTGCCAGCAGCCCTGGGACAAGGGGCAACCACGAGCAGTACTTC.

This clonotype came up many times. The chain combines TRBV24-1 with TRBJ2-1, with a possible D match to TRBD1 (7 bases). The CDR3 has 15 residues. V lost 7 bases and J 7 bases, leaving 19 bases between the germline ends. CDR1 KGHDR and CDR2 SFDVKD come from the germline V gene. CDR3 in amino acids: CATSPTGRLRNEQFF. The CDR3 nucleotides are TGTGCCACCAGCCCGACAGGGAGGTTAAGGAATGAGCAGTTCTTC.

As for this clonotype: Its ends do not fully match the called genes, so a read error is possible. This CDR3 reads CVSSLGLGLQETHYF. CDR3 coding DNA: TGTGTCAGCAGCTTGGGGCTGGGATTGCAAGAGACCCACTACTTC. The gene calls are TRBV11-2 and TRBJ2-5, with a possible D match to TRBD1 (5 bases). Germline CDR1 is SGHAT and CDR2 is FQNNGV. CDR3 size: 15 residues.

For this clonotype: This CDR3 fails to terminate in the conserved phenylalanine or tryptophan, so it likely reflects a read error. The chain has TRBV5-6 and TRBJ2-1; D may be TRBD2 (7 bases). With 0 bases removed from V and 4 bases from J, the gap between germline ends came to 14 bases. The CDR3 length is 16 residues. Germline lookup yields CDR1 SGHDT and CDR2 YYEEEE. In nucleotides, the CDR3 is TGTGCCAGCAGCTTGGCGGGGGGCAGAGCGTACAATGAGCAGTTCCTC. Translated, it gives CASSLAGGRAYNEQFL.

In its sample, this clonotype was seen many times. The rearrangement links TRBV28 to TRBJ2-7, with 9 bases identical to TRBD2. The CDR3 length is 14 residues. Germline lookup yields CDR1 MDHEN and CDR2 SYDVKM. V shed 6 bases, J shed 4 bases, and the junction held 7 bases outside the gene matches. The CDR3 nucleotides read TGTGCCAGCAGCCGCCGGACTAGCGAATACGAGCAGTACTTC. Its protein is CASSRRTSEYEQYF.

In regard to this clonotype: One end of the junction is discordant with germline, which a read error may explain. This chain links TRBV18 with TRBJ2-7; D gene unclear. The germline CDR1 and CDR2 sequences are KGHSH and LQKENI. The CDR3 sequence is 14 residues long. This CDR3 is CASSSPSQRYKHYF. In DNA form, the CDR3 reads TGTGCCAGCTCATCTCCAAGTCAACGATACAAGCACTACTTC.

In its sample, this clonotype was seen many times. The chain recombines TRBV6-1 with TRBJ2-7; 7 bases are a match to TRBD2. The CDR3 totals 15 residues. The J segment lost 0 bases and the V segment lost 8 bases, leaving 10 bases of the junction unmatched. The V gene's germline CDR1 is MNHNS and CDR2 SASEGT. The CDR3 nucleotides read TGTGCCAGCGTCCGAGCTAGCGGTAGCTCCTACGAGCAGTACTTC. Residues: CASVRASGSSYEQYF.

The J gene is TRBJ1-1, the V gene TRBV20-1, with 7 positions matching TRBD1. CDR1 is DFQATT, CDR2 SNEGSKA, per germline (reference sequence). V lost 6 bases, J lost 1 base, and 2 bases stayed unmatched. The CDR3 is made up of 12 amino acids. CDR3 nucleotide sequence: TGCAGTGCATGGGACAGGAACACTGAAGCTTTCTTT. Translated: CSAWDRNTEAFF.

V gene TRBV11-2 combines with J gene TRBJ1-1; no definite D call. Germline lookup yields CDR1 SGHAT and CDR2 FQNNGV. This CDR3 has 12 amino acids. Trimming took 5 bases from V and 7 from J, leaving 11 bases between them. CDR3 sequence reads: CASSPKLVEAFF. For the CDR3, the DNA is TGTGCCAGCAGCCCTAAACTGGTTGAAGCTTTCTTT.

This clonotype is a singleton in its sample. The chain employs TRBV6-5 and TRBJ1-5, with 9 nucleotides matching TRBD1. Trimming removed 5 bases from V and 8 bases from J; junction bases left unmatched: 13. This CDR3 has 16 residues. Germline loops: CDR1 MNHEY, CDR2 SVGAGI. The CDR3 DNA reads as TGTGCCAGCAGTCCTTCCGGACAGGGGAGTGGGAAGCCCCAGCATTTT. It translates to CASSPSGQGSGKPQHF.

Many counts were recorded for this clonotype. V usage is TRBV6-6 and J usage is TRBJ1-3; a weak D match, TRBD1 (6 bases). The CDR3 contains 16 residues. Trimming took 6 bases from V and 0 from J, leaving 15 bases between them. Germline V gene lookup returns CDR1 MNHNY and CDR2 SVGAGI (reference sequence). CDR3 coding DNA: TGTGCCAGCAGGATTCAGAACAGGGTCTCTGGAAACACCATATATTTT. Translated: CASRIQNRVSGNTIYF.

The J gene is TRBJ2-1, the V gene TRBV6-1; D perhaps matches TRBD1 (6 bases). Trimming shortened V by 4 bases and J by 4 bases, and 14 bases separated the two germline ends. Germline CDR1 reads MNHNS; CDR2 reads SASEGT. The CDR3 has 15 amino acids. Here the CDR3 reads CASSVRDGTYNEQFF. The CDR3 bases are TGTGCCAGCAGTGTCCGGGACGGGACATACAATGAGCAGTTCTTC.

Worth noting for this clonotype: A read error may be the cause here, since a much bigger clone is one base away. The chain employs TRBV28 and TRBJ1-5, with D hard to call. The CDR3 loop spans 12 amino acids. Germline assignment: CDR1 MDHEN and CDR2 SYDVKM. The CDR3 spells CATRVGNQHQHF. In DNA form, the CDR3 reads TGTGCCACAAGGGTAGGCAATCAGCACCAGCATTTT.

As for this clonotype: One end of the junction does not line up with germline, which may come from a read error. This chain uses TRBV10-2 with TRBJ1-1; D not certain. The germline V gene encodes CDR1 WSHSY and CDR2 SAAADI. The CDR3 is 11 residues long. The CDR3 here is CASNRATEAFF. DNA of the CDR3: TGTGCCAGCAATCGGGCCACTGAAGCTTTCTTT.

This clonotype occurred once. This rearrangement joins TRBV6-1 to TRBJ1-2, with D unresolved. The ends were cut back, 5 bases at V and 4 bases at J, with 14 bases in the middle. Germline values: CDR1 MNHNS, CDR2 SASEGT. The CDR3 covers 14 residues. CDR3 nucleotide sequence: TGTGCCAGCAGTCAAGGAGACGAATTCTATGGCTACACCTTC. It translates to CASSQGDEFYGYTF.

As for this clonotype: It may be a read error: a sequence one base away is much more abundant. The CDR3 sequence: CAWSVGTGVYNEQFF. The CDR3 coding sequence is TGTGCCTGGAGTGTAGGGACAGGGGTATACAATGAGCAGTTCTTC. The V call is TRBV30, the J call TRBJ2-1; the match to TRBD1 covers 10 bases. The CDR3 contains 15 residues. Germline V gene data show CDR1 as GTSNPN and CDR2 as SVGIG (reference sequence). V lost 0 bases to trimming and J lost 4 bases; unmatched junction nucleotides: 3.

V usage is TRBV5-4 and J usage is TRBJ2-1, with 7 bases fitting TRBD2. This CDR3 has 16 amino acids. Germline V gene lookup returns CDR1 SGHNT and CDR2 YYREEE (reference sequence). With V trimmed by 0 bases and J by 8 bases, 11 bases remained unmatched. The CDR3 DNA reads TGTGCCAGCAGCTTGGCATGTCTAGCGGTAGCTGATGAGCAGTTCTTC. This sequence encodes CASSLACLAVADEQFF.

A note on this clonotype: No conserved phenylalanine or tryptophan ends this CDR3, so it is likely a read error. This chain uses TRBV6-6 with TRBJ1-2; TRBD1 is a possible D gene (6 bases). The CDR3 has 14 amino acids. Germline CDR1 reads MNHNY; CDR2 reads SVGAGI (reference sequence). The CDR3 protein is CVSSLGHENYGYTL. The CDR3 DNA is TGTGTCAGCAGTTTGGGACACGAAAACTATGGCTACACCCTC.